The T cell receptor beta chain under discussion was sequenced for a study of tumor-infiltrating lymphocytes in oesophageal squamous cell carcinoma. One entry per CDR3 protein, called by TCRdb with MiXCR from the PCR reads. The sample has just over 15,000 distinct CDR3 sequences; about 50% are singletons. The CDR3 has 18 amino acids. The germline V gene encodes CDR1 MNHNS and CDR2 SASEGT. What was sequenced was esophageal tumor tissue. The TCR comes from a male donor with esophageal squamous cell carcinoma. The chain joins TRBV6-1 to TRBJ2-3, with D perhaps matching TRBD1 (5 bases). Matching the DNA end better, TRBJ2-7 makes the J call doubtful. The CDR3 spells CASSEQGIGLQASYEQYF. Written as DNA, the CDR3 is TGTGCCAGCAGTGAACAGGGAATTGGGCTCCAGGCGTCCTACGAGCAGTACTTC.